This T cell receptor beta chain came from a study of cytomegalovirus exposure and HLA in healthy donors. Study details: Tens of millions of unique TCRs, all from HLA-typed donors, were included in an early release of the data.

Study-wide results and caveats: In vitro checks showed that a few CMV-associated chains really do target CMV antigens. Follow-up analysis later connected one missense variant in DCLRE1C with trimming of TCR beta V- and J-genes.

Germline CDR1 SGDLS, CDR2 YYNGEE. This CDR3 has 19 residues. Trimming removed 0 bases from V and 0 bases from J; junction bases left unmatched: 7. 60 Vbeta and 13 Jbeta primers were used in PCR. Data came from immunoSEQ multiplex PCR; TCRdb stores just in-frame clones and leaves some out. The sample has a few hundred thousand clones; 80% to 95% are singletons. To note about this clone: Its matching antigen is unknown.

The specimen was PBMCs. J is TRBJ2-3 and V is TRBV9, with 13 bases identical to TRBD2. This TCR was recovered from a girl aged 2-10 years in good health and CMV-seronegative. CDR3 amino acids: CASSVGGGTSGTSTDTQYF. The DNA for the CDR3 is TGTGCCAGCAGCGTAGGGGGGGGGACTAGCGGGACTAGCACAGATACGCAGTATTTT.